The 8 T cell receptor beta chains below come from one sample, sequenced in a study of technical replicates of blood from a handful of donors. Only in-frame clones appear in the TCRdb table, and some are missing; sequencing was by immunoSEQ multiplex PCR. The data contain tens of thousands of clones, 94% of them singletons. Sequencing was carried out using T cells isolated from PBMCs. Receptors were obtained from a human donor in good health.

The chain carries TRBV7-2 and TRBJ2-7; TRBD1 aligns across 9 bases. CDR3 length: 18 residues. V was clipped by 2 bases and J by 3 bases; unmatched bases: 14. Germline values: CDR1 SGHTA, CDR2 FQGNSA. The CDR3 DNA reads TGTGCCAGCAGCTTATCGGGACAGGGCAACAAGAAGGGCTACGAGCAGTACTTC. Its protein product is CASSLSGQGNKKGYEQYF. Full variable domain (outside the CDR3, taken from reference TRBV7-2 and TRBJ2-7): GAGVSQSPSNKVTEKGKDVELRCDPISGHTALYWYRQSLGQGLEFLIYFQGNSAPDKSGLPSDRFSAERTGGSVSTLTIQRTQQEDSAVYLCASSLSGQGNKKGYEQYFGPGTRLTVT.

The chain recombines TRBV19 with TRBJ1-2; D may be TRBD1 (6 bases). The CDR3 totals 17 residues. V lost 10 bases and J lost 3, with 27 bases in between. Germline CDR1 is LNHDA and CDR2 is SQIVND (reference sequence). The CDR3 region has the DNA TGTGCCACCAATCCAACCGGGGGGGCGACAGACCACTATGGCTACACCTTC. Translated: CATNPTGGATDHYGYTF.

The chain has TRBV19 and TRBJ2-7; D is perhaps TRBD2 (6 bases). This CDR3 contains 13 residues. The germline V and J ends were trimmed by 3 bases and 4 bases, with 10 bases remaining between them. The germline V gene has CDR1 LNHDA and CDR2 SQIVND (reference sequence). The CDR3 DNA reads TGTGCCAGTAGTATGTTCGGGGGTTACGAGCAGTACTTC. Protein sequence: CASSMFGGYEQYF.

V is TRBV6-5 and J is TRBJ2-7, with D perhaps TRBD1 (6 bases). The CDR3 spans 16 residues. In germline, CDR1 is MNHEY, CDR2 SVGAGI. The germline V and J ends were trimmed by 0 bases and 1 base, with 13 bases remaining between them. CDR3 in DNA: TGTGCCAGCAGTTACTCGACAGGTCCAGTTTCCTACGAGCAGTACTTC. It translates to CASSYSTGPVSYEQYF.

V and J are TRBV4-3 and TRBJ1-1; D gene ambiguous. CDR1 is LGHNA, CDR2 YSLEER, per germline. The CDR3 consists of 16 residues. V gave up 1 base and J gave up 0 bases, with 12 bases separating them. CDR3 sequence reads: CASSQGIRHLNTEAFF. The CDR3 region has the DNA TGCGCCAGCAGCCAAGGTATCCGACACCTGAACACTGAAGCTTTCTTT.

The chain couples TRBV27 to TRBJ2-7, with D possibly TRBD1 on 6 matching bases. The CDR3 totals 13 residues. With 5 bases removed from V and 5 bases from J, the gap between germline ends came to 13 bases. CDR1 and CDR2 (germline): MNHEY, SMNVEV (reference sequence). The CDR3: CASSRGTLDEQYF. CDR3 in DNA: TGTGCCAGCAGTCGAGGGACACTCGACGAGCAGTACTTC.

The chain recombines TRBV21-1 with TRBJ2-7; the table's D gene call, TRBD1, was not cross checked with the DNA. TRBV21-1 constitutes a pseudogene. CDR3 length equals 13 residues. The CDR3 sequence is CASSKQGLDEQYF. In DNA, the CDR3 is TGTGCCAGCAGCAAACAGGGGCTAGACGAGCAGTACTTC.

The chain uses TRBV9 and TRBJ2-4; D might be TRBD2 (5 bases). Trimming took 0 bases from V and 4 from J, leaving 23 bases between them. The CDR3 spans 19 residues. From germline, CDR1 is SGDLS and CDR2 YYNGEE. CDR3 sequence reads: CASSVGPSGGRGTKNIQYF. The CDR3 DNA sequence: TGTGCCAGCAGCGTAGGGCCGTCTGGTGGTCGGGGTACGAAAAACATTCAGTACTTC.